This T cell receptor beta chain was documented in a study of T cells in localized non-small cell lung cancer. V was pared by 6 bases and J by 6 bases, with 19 bases between. The germline V gene encodes CDR1 LNHDA and CDR2 SQIVND (reference sequence). CDR3 size: 15 residues. Comment on this clone: Its target is unknown.

Study-wide results and limits: Longer overall survival was seen with higher T cell density measured in blood. Adjacent uninvolved lung tissue had the highest T cell clonality, exceeding tumor. Heterogeneity remains possible because sequencing was limited to only one tumor region. When the top 100 tumor clones were examined, a median approximately 60 of them also appeared in the adjacent lung, which was paired and uninvolved.

TCRdb keeps only in-frame clones here, not all; method: immunoSEQ multiplex PCR. The sample has 30,000 to 45,000 clones, approximately 88% seen once. This clonotype originated in a woman aged 40-69 years with stage I lung adenocarcinoma. This rearrangement joins TRBV19 to TRBJ2-3; D possibly corresponds to TRBD1 (5 bases). This specimen consisted of peripheral blood, obtained before any cancer treatment. This CDR3 is CASRNRPLVRDTQYF. The CDR3 nucleotides read TGTGCCAGTAGGAACAGGCCCCTCGTACGGGATACGCAGTATTTT.